This entry describes one T cell receptor (beta chain). The entry originates in a study of blood T cell repertoires in COVID-19. Turning to the study itself: Researchers got acute and convalescent COVID-19 samples from the United States, Italy and Spain. Sources were T cells, B-cell-depleted T cells, or PBMCs; the material itself was cDNA or gDNA.

Patients in Seattle were enrolled during active infection, then followed longitudinally. This CDR3 comprises 13 residues. After removal of 5 bases from V and 4 bases from J, the junction contained 3 bases not matched to a gene. Germline CDR1 is SEHNR and CDR2 is FQNEAQ (reference sequence). Methods used by the authors: Nucleated cell number was recorded as an estimate derived from reference gene primer amplification. Sequencing was performed with immunoSEQ multiplex PCR; in TCRdb, only in-frame clones are kept and a portion is missing. V and J calls and clone size are those listed in that table; D and trimming were worked out from the DNA. The repertoire holds over 150,000 clones, with roughly four fifths as singletons.

The sequence derives from a woman aged 55-69 years with COVID-19, enrolled during active disease. What was sequenced was peripheral blood. V and J are TRBV7-9 and TRBJ2-7, with TRBD1 identical over 9 bases. The CDR3 DNA is TGTGCCAGCAGCAGGGGACAGGGTTACGAGCAGTACGTC. Translating it yields CASSRGQGYEQYV.